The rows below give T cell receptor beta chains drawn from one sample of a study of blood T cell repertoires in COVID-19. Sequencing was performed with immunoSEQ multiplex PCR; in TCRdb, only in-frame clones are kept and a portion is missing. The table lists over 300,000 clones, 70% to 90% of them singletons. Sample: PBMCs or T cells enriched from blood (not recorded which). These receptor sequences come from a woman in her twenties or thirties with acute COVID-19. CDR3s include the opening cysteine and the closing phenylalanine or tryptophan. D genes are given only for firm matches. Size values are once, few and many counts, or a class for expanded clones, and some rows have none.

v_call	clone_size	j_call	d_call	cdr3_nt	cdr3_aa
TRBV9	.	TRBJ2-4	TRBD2	TGTGCCAGCAGCGTAGGTTTAGCGGGGGTTACCAAAAACATTCAGTACTTC	CASSVGLAGVTKNIQYF
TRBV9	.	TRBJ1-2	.	TGTGCCAGCAGCGTAGCTCTAAACGGAGCCTATGGCTACACCTTC	CASSVALNGAYGYTF
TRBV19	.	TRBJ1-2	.	TGTGCCAGTAGAGCCGCCAACCGATATGGCTACACCTTC	CASRAANRYGYTF
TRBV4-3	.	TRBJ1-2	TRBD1	TGCGCCAGCAGCCAAGATTGGACAGGCGGCGGCTACACCTTC	CASSQDWTGGGYTF
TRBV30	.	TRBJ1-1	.	TGTGCCTGGAGTCATACCCTAGTCCCTGAAGCTTTCTTT	CAWSHTLVPEAFF
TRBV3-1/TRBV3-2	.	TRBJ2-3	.	TGTGCCAGCAGCCAACCACTAGAGACAGATACGCAGTATTTT	CASSQPLETDTQYF
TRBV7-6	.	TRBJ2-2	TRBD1	TGTGCCAGCAGCCAATATCCCCCGGACAGGGGTACCGGGGAGCTGTTTTTT	CASSQYPPDRGTGELFF
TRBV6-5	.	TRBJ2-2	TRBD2	TGTGCCAGCAGTTACTCTCGGGCGGGGGGCCCCGGGGAGCTGTTTTTT	CASSYSRAGGPGELFF
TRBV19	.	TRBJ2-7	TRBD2	TGTGCCAGTAGCCAACTAGCGGGGGGGATTTACGAGCAGTACTTC	CASSQLAGGIYEQYF
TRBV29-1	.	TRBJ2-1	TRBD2	TGCAGCGAAACCCACCCGGGAGGGCAGTTCTTC	CSETHPGGQFF
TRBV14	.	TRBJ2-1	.	TGTGCCAGCAGCCCCCTCCCCGGGGTCGGGGACTCCTACAATGAGCAGTTCTTC	CASSPLPGVGDSYNEQFF
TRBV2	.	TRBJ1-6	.	TGTGCCACCTTGGACACCATGGCCTATAATTCACCCCTCCACTTT	CATLDTMAYNSPLHF
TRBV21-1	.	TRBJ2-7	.	TGTGCCAGCAGCAAACCCAGGACACCCTACTACGAGCAGTACTTC	CASSKPRTPYYEQYF
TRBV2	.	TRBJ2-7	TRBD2	TGTGCCAGCAGTGCAGGGACTAGCGGGGGGCACTACGAGCAGTACTTC	CASSAGTSGGHYEQYF
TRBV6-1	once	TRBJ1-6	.	TGTGCCAGCAGTGAAGCACGCGCCGAATATAATTCACCCCTCCACTTT	CASSEARAEYNSPLHF
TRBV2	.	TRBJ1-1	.	TGTGCCAGCAGTACCCTCCAGATGAACACTGAAGCTTTCTTT	CASSTLQMNTEAFF
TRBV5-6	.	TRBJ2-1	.	TGTGCCAGCAGCCCGGGGGGCAAGCAGTTCTTC	CASSPGGKQFF
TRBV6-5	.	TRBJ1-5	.	TGTGCCAGCAGTTACTCCAGAAGTCAGCCCCAGCATTTT	CASSYSRSQPQHF
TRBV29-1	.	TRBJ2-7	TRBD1	TGCAGCGTCAGCGCCCCGGACAGGAGCTCCTACGAGCAGTACTTC	CSVSAPDRSSYEQYF
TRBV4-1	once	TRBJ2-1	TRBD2	TGCGCCAGCGGGGTGGGACTAGGAGGGTTGGATGAGCAGTTCTTC	CASGVGLGGLDEQFF
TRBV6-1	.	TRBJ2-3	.	TGTGCCAGCAGTGAATCACCGGGGGGCGGCACAGATACGCAGTATTTT	CASSESPGGGTDTQYF
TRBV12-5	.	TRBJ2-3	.	TGTGCTAGTGGTCCTGGCCGCATCTCCACAGATACGCAGTATTTT	CASGPGRISTDTQYF
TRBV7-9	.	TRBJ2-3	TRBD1	TGTGCCAGCAGCCGGACAGGGCGCACAGATACGCAGTATTTT	CASSRTGRTDTQYF
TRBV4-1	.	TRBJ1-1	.	TGCGCCAGCAGCGCCCGGTCCGGGGATGCTTTCTTT	CASSARSGDAFF
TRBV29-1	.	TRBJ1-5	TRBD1	TGCAGCGCAAGACAGGGGGCGGATCAGCCCCAGCATTTT	CSARQGADQPQHF
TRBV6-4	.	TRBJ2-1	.	TGTGCCAGCAGCGACGGACAGTACAATGAGCAGTTCTTC	CASSDGQYNEQFF
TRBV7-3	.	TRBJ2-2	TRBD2	TGTGCCAGCAGCTTACTCGGGACTAGCAAGAGGGAGCTGTTTTTT	CASSLLGTSKRELFF
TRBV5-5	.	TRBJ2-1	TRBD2	TGTGCCAGCAGCTTGGTCCCAGCGGGGCCTGAGCAGTTCTTC	CASSLVPAGPEQFF
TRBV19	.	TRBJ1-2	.	TGTGCCAGTAGTATAGTCTTTGGGACTAAGGGCTACACCTTC	CASSIVFGTKGYTF
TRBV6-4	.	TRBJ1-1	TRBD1	TGTGCCAGCAGTGCACAGGGGGCAAACACTGAAGCTTTCTTT	CASSAQGANTEAFF
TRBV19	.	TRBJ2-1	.	TGTGCCAGTAGTATAGATCACTCGACTAGAACTACTGAGCAGTTCTTC	CASSIDHSTRTTEQFF
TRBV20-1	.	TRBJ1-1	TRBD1	TGCAGTGCTAGTAGACAGGGATGGACTGAAGCTTTCTTT	CSASRQGWTEAFF
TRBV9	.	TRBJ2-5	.	TGTGCCAGCAGCGTAATGGGGGGAGAAGAGACCCAGTACTTC	CASSVMGGEETQYF
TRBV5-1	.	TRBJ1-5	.	TGCGCCAGCAGCTTCCTGGTGAGTGAAGGCGGTCAGCCCCAGCATTTT	CASSFLVSEGGQPQHF
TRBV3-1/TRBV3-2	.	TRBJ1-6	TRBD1	TGTGCCAGCAGCCAACCCGGGACAGATAATTCACCCCTCCACTTT	CASSQPGTDNSPLHF
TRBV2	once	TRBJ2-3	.	TGTGCCAGCAGTGAATTTCAGGGATCCACTAGCACAGATACGCAGTATTTT	CASSEFQGSTSTDTQYF
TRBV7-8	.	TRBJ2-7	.	TGTGCCAGCAGCCCCTCACTGTCGGGGGGCCTTGAGCAGTACTTC	CASSPSLSGGLEQYF
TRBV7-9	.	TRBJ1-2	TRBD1	TGTGCCAGCAGCTTAAATGACAGGGGGAATGGCTACACCTTC	CASSLNDRGNGYTF